The entry below describes one TCR beta chain. These data belong to a study of blood T cell repertoires in COVID-19. TCRdb's copy holds only in-frame clones and misses some; the assay was immunoSEQ multiplex PCR. The sample lists 100,000 to 150,000 clones, about 80% seen once, with about an eighth in the top ten. CDR3 length equals 16 residues. Germline CDR1 MNHGY, CDR2 SVAAGI. With V trimmed by 0 bases and J by 3 bases, 5 bases remained unmatched. The rearrangement links TRBV6-9 to TRBJ2-1, with 7 nucleotides matching TRBD2. This clonotype was obtained from a man aged 55 to 70 with acute or convalescent COVID-19. Specimen: peripheral blood. CDR3: CASSYSSGRCYNEQFF. The CDR3 bases are TGTGCCAGCAGTTATTCGTCCGGGAGGTGCTACAATGAGCAGTTCTTC.